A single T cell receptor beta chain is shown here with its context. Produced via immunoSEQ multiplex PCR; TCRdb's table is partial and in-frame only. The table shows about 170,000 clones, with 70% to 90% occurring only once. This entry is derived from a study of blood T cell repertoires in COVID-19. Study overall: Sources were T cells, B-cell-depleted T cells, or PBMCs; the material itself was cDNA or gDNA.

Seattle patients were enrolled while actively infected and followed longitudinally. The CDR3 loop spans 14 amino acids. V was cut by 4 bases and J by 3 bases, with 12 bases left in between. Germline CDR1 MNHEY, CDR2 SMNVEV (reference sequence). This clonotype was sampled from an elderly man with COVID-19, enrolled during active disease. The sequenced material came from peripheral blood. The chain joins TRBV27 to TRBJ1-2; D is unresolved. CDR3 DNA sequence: TGTGCCAGCAGTTGGCGGGAGGGTGACTATGGCTACACCTTC. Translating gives CASSWREGDYGYTF.